This T cell receptor beta chain was recorded in a study of breast tumors, draining lymph nodes, adjacent tissues. This CDR3 is 15 amino acids long. Germline CDR1 is DFQATT and CDR2 is SNEGSKA (reference sequence). After removal of 4 bases from V and 6 bases from J, the junction contained 8 bases not matched to a gene. Samples came from axillary lymph nodes draining the breast cancer. One entry per CDR3 protein results from TCRdb running MiXCR on the multiplex PCR reads. The table shows over 250,000 distinct CDR3 sequences, with around 31% occurring only once. The receptor's source is a female donor with breast cancer. Some clones in this sample may be carry-over from other donors' samples. This chain links TRBV20-1 with TRBJ2-5; 13 nucleotides match TRBD2. Sequencing was performed on axillary lymph node tissue. DNA for the CDR3: TGCAGTGCTAAGGGGACTAGCGGGACCCAGCAGACCCAGTACTTC. Its protein is CSAKGTSGTQQTQYF.